This T cell receptor (beta chain) was captured in a study of shared clonotypes between healthy human individuals. Overall study results and limits: Naive subsets, compared against memory subsets, generally had larger estimated richness values.

Points on this clone: Its antigen is not identified.

Clones were sequenced by immunoSEQ multiplex PCR, and TCRdb holds only the in-frame ones, with some missing. The top ten hold around 0.38% of the sample, which has 2 million to 2.5 million clones, 85% to 95% seen once. The CDR3 has 11 residues. The germline CDR1 and CDR2 sequences are KGHSH and LQKENI. Trimming removed 5 bases from V and 6 bases from J, with 8 bases in between. The TCR was taken from a young man in good health. Some clones in this sample may be carry-over from other donors' samples. The rearrangement joins TRBV18 to TRBJ2-7, with unresolved D. Sequencing was carried out using naive CD4+ T cells from PBMCs. Subset in this sample: CD45RA+ positively selected. The CDR3 region is CASSSGSEQYF. The CDR3 nucleotides read TGTGCCAGCTCATCAGGATCCGAGCAGTACTTC.